These T cell receptor beta chains were read from a single sample in a study of cytomegalovirus exposure and HLA in healthy donors. Repertoires were generated with immunoSEQ multiplex PCR, while TCRdb's copy carries only in-frame clones and drops some. The table records 100,000 to 150,000 clones, roughly 80% of them present only once. The sample comprised PBMCs. The receptors were sampled from a female donor in good health and CMV-seronegative. The CDR3 runs from the conserved cysteine through the conserved F or W. The order of the fields is V gene, clone size, J gene, D gene, CDR3 DNA, CDR3 protein. The D gene is left open where the match is weak. The size field is filled for only some rows; it gives once, few, many or a size class.

TRBV11-3	-	TRBJ1-1	-	TGTGCCAGCAGCTTAGGAGACACTGAAGCTTTCTTT	CASSLGDTEAFF
TRBV10-2	-	TRBJ2-3	-	TGCGCCAGCAGCGAACTTCTTACAGATACGCAGTATTTT	CASSELLTDTQYF
TRBV10-3	-	TRBJ2-7	TRBD1	TGTGCCATCAGCAGGGACAGCGGTCGGAGCGAGCAGTACTTC	CAISRDSGRSEQYF
TRBV4-1	-	TRBJ2-3	-	TGCGCCAGCAGCCGACCCGCGGGGGATACGCAGTATTTT	CASSRPAGDTQYF
TRBV4-1	-	TRBJ2-5	-	TGCGCCAGCAGCCAAGACAGACAAGAGACCCAGTACTTC	CASSQDRQETQYF
TRBV5-1	-	TRBJ2-1	TRBD1	TGCGCCAGCAGCTTCGGGACAGGGCCCTCCTCCTACAATGAGCAGTTCTTC	CASSFGTGPSSYNEQFF
TRBV15	-	TRBJ1-2	-	TGTGCCACCAGCAGAGATTTCCGTGGCTACACCTTC	CATSRDFRGYTF
TRBV4-1	-	TRBJ2-4	TRBD1	TGCGCCAGCAGCCCTTCCGGGACAGGGGGCCTCAAAAACAGTCAGTACTTC	CASSPSGTGGLKNSQYF
TRBV7-3	-	TRBJ2-6	TRBD1	TGTGCCAGCAGCTTAACGGTGACGAGGGGGCATCTCTCTGGGGCCAACGTCCTGACTTTC	CASSLTVTRGHLSGANVLTF
TRBV27	once	TRBJ1-4	-	TGTGCCAGCCGCCGGGGGGGCTGGGCCCGGTCGGAAAAACTGTTTTTT	CASRRGGWARSEKLFF
TRBV30	-	TRBJ1-1	-	TGTGCCTGGCGGCAGGAAGTAGAAGCTTTCTTT	CAWRQEVEAFF
TRBV10-3	-	TRBJ2-6	TRBD2	TGTGCCACCGGACTAGCGGGAGCTGGGGCCAACGTCCTGACTTTC	CATGLAGAGANVLTF
TRBV18	-	TRBJ1-1	-	TGTGCCAGCTCAACAACCCCCGCAGGTGAAGCTTTCTTT	CASSTTPAGEAFF
TRBV4-2	-	TRBJ2-1	-	TGTGCCAGCAGCCAAGATGTCACAGGGTCGGAAGAGCAGTTCTTC	CASSQDVTGSEEQFF
TRBV19	-	TRBJ2-5	-	TGTGCCATTGCCCAGGGCCCACGAGAGACCCAGTACTTC	CAIAQGPRETQYF
TRBV5-1	-	TRBJ2-7	TRBD1	TGCGCCAGCAGCACGGGACAGGGGGTGAAGGCCTACGAGCAGTACTTC	CASSTGQGVKAYEQYF